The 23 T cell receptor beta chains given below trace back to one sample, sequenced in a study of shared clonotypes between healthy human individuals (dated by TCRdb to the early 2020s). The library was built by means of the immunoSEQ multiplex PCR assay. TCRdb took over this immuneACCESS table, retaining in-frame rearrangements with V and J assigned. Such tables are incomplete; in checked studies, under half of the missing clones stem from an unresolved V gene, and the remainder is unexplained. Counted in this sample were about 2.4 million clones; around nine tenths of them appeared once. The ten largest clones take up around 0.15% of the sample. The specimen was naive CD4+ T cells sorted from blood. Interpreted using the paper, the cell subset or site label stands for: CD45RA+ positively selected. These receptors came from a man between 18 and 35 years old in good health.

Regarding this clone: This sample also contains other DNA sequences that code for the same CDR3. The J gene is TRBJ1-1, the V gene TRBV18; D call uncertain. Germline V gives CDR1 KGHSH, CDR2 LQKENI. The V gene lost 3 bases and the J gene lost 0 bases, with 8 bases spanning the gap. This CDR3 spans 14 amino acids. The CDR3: CASSPLTVNTEAFF. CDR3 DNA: TGTGCCAGCTCACCTTTGACTGTGAACACTGAAGCTTTCTTT. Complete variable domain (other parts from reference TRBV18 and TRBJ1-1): NAGVMQNPRHLVRRRGQEARLRCSPMKGHSHVYWYRQLPEEGLKFMVYLQKENIIDESGMPKERFSAEFPKEGPSILRIQQVVRGDSAAYFCASSPLTVNTEAFFGQGTRLTVV.

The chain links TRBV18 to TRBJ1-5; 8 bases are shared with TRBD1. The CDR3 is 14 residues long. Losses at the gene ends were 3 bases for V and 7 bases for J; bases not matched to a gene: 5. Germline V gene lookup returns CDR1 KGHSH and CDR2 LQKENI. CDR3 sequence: CASSPAGGEQPQHF. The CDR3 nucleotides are TGTGCCAGCTCACCGGCAGGGGGCGAGCAGCCCCAGCATTTT.

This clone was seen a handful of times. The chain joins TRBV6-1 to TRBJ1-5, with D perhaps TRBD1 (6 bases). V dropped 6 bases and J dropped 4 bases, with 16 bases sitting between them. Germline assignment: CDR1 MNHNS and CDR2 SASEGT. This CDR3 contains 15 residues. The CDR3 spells CASSHTGSSNQPQHF. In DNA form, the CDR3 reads TGTGCCAGCAGCCACACAGGGTCCTCAAATCAGCCCCAGCATTTT.

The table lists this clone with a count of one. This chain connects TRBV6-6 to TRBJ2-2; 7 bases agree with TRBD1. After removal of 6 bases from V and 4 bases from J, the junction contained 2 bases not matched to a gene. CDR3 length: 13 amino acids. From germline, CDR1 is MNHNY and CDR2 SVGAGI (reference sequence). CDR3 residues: CASRPGGTGELFF. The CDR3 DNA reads TGTGCCAGCAGACCAGGGGGCACCGGGGAGCTGTTTTTT.

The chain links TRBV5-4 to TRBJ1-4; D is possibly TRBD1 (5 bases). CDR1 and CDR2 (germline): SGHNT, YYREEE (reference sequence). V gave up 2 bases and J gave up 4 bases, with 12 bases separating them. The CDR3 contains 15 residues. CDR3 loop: CASSFRVGGNEKLFF. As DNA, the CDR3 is TGTGCCAGCAGCTTCAGGGTTGGTGGTAATGAAAAACTGTTTTTT.

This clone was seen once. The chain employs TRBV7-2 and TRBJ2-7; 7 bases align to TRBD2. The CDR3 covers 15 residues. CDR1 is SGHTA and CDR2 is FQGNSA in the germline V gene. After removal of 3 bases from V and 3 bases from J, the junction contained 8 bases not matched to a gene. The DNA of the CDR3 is TGTGCCAGCAGCTTGGGCGGCCTAGCGGTCTACGAGCAGTACTTC. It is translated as CASSLGGLAVYEQYF.

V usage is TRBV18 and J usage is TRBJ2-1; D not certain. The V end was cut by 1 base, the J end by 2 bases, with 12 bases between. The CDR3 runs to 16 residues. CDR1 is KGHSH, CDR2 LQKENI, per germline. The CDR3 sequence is CASSPLVPATYNEQFF. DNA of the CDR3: TGTGCCAGCTCACCACTTGTGCCAGCTACCTACAATGAGCAGTTCTTC. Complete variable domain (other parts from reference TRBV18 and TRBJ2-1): NAGVMQNPRHLVRRRGQEARLRCSPMKGHSHVYWYRQLPEEGLKFMVYLQKENIIDESGMPKERFSAEFPKEGPSILRIQQVVRGDSAAYFCASSPLVPATYNEQFFGPGTRLTVL.

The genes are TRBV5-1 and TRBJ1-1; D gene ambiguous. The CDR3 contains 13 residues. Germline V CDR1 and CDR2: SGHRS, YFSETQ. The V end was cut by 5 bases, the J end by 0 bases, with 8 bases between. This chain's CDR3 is CASREQMNTEAFF. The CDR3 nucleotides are TGCGCCAGCAGAGAACAAATGAACACTGAAGCTTTCTTT.

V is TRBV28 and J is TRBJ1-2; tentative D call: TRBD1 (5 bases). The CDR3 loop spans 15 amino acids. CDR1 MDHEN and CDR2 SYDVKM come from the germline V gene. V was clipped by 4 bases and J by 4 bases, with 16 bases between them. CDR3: CASSSTGRSVYGYTF. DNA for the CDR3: TGTGCCAGCAGTTCCACGGGGCGATCTGTCTATGGCTACACCTTC.

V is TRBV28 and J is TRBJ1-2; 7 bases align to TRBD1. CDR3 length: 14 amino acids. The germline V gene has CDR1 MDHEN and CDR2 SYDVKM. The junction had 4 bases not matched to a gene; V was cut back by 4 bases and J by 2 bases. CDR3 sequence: CASSSGQPNYGYTF. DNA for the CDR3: TGTGCCAGCAGTTCGGGACAGCCCAACTATGGCTACACCTTC.

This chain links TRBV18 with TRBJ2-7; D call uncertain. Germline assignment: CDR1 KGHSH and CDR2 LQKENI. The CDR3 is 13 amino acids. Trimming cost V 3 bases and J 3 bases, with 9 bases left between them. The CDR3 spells CASSPGKGYEQYF. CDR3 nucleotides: TGTGCCAGCTCACCGGGGAAGGGCTACGAGCAGTACTTC.

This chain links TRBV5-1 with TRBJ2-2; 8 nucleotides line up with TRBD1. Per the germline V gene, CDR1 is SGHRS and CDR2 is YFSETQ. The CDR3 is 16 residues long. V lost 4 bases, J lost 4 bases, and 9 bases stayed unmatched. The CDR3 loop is CASSPAVTGATGELFF. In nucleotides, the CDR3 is TGCGCCAGCAGCCCTGCAGTGACAGGGGCCACCGGGGAGCTGTTTTTT.

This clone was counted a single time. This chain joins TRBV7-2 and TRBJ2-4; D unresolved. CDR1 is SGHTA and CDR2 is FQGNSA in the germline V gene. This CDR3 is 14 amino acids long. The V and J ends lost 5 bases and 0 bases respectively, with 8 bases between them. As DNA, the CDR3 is TGTGCCAGCAGCCCTTGGGAAGCCAAAAACATTCAGTACTTC. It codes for CASSPWEAKNIQYF.

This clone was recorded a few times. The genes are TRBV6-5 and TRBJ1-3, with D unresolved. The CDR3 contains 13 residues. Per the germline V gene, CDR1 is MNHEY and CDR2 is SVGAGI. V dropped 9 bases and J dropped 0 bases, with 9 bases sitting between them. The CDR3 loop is CASGRNSGNTIYF. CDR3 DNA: TGTGCCAGTGGGAGGAACTCTGGAAACACCATATATTTT.

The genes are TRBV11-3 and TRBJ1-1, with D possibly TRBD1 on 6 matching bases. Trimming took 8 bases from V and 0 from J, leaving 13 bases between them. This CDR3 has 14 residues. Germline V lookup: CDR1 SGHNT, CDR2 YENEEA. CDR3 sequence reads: CASVRGALNTEAFF. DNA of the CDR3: TGTGCCAGCGTGCGGGGGGCCTTGAACACTGAAGCTTTCTTT.

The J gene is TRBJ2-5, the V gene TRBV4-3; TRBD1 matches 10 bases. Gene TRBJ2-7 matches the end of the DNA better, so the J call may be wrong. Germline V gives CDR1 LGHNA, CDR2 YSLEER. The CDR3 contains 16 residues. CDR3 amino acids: CASSQVWGQGCYEQYF. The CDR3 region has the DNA TGCGCCAGCAGCCAAGTTTGGGGACAGGGGTGCTACGAGCAGTACTTC.

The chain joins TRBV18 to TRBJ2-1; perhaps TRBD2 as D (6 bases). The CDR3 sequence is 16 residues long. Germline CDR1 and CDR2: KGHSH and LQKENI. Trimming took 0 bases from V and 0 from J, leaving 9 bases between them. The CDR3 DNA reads TGTGCCAGCTCACCACCGGCGGGGACCTCCTACAATGAGCAGTTCTTC. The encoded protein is CASSPPAGTSYNEQFF. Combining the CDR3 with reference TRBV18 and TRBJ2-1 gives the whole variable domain NAGVMQNPRHLVRRRGQEARLRCSPMKGHSHVYWYRQLPEEGLKFMVYLQKENIIDESGMPKERFSAEFPKEGPSILRIQQVVRGDSAAYFCASSPPAGTSYNEQFFGPGTRLTVL.

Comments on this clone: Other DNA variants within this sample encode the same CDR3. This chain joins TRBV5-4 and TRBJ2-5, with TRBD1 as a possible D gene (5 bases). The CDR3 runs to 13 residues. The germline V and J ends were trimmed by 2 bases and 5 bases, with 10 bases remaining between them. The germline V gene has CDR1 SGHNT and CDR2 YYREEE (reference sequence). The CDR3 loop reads CASSLGRAETQYF. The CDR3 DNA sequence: TGTGCCAGCAGCTTAGGCAGGGCGGAGACCCAGTACTTC.

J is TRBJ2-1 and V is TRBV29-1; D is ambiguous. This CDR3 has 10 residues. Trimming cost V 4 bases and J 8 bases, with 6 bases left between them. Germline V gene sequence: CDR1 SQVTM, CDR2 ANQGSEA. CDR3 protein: CSVGGYEQFF. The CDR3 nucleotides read TGCAGCGTTGGTGGGTATGAGCAGTTCTTC.

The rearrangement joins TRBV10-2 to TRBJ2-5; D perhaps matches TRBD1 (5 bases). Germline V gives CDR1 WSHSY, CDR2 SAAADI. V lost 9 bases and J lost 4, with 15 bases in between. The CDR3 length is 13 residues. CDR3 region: CASQGLLGETQYF. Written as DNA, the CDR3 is TGCGCCAGTCAGGGATTGTTGGGAGAGACCCAGTACTTC.

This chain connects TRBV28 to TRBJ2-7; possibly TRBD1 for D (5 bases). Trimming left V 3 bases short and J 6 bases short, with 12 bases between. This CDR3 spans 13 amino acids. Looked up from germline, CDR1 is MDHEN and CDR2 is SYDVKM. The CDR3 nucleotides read TGTGCCAGCAGTTTTGGCAGGGCCGGCGAGCAGTACTTC. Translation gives CASSFGRAGEQYF.

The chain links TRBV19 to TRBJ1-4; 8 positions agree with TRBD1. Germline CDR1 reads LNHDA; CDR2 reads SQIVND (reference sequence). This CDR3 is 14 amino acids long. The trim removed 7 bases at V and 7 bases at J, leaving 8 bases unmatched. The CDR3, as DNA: TGTGCCAGTACAACAGGGGGTCGAGGTGAAAAACTGTTTTTT. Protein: CASTTGGRGEKLFF. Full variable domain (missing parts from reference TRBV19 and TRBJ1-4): DGGITQSPKYLFRKEGQNVTLSCEQNLNHDAMYWYRQDPGQGLRLIYYSQIVNDFQKGDIAEGYSVSREKKESFPLTVTSAQKNPTAFYLCASTTGGRGEKLFFGSGTQLSVL.

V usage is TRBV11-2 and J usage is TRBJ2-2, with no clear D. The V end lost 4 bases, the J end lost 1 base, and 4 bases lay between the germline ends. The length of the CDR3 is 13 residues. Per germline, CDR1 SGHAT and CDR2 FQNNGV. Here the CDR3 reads CASSSQNTGELFF. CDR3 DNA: TGTGCCAGCAGCTCCCAGAACACCGGGGAGCTGTTTTTT.